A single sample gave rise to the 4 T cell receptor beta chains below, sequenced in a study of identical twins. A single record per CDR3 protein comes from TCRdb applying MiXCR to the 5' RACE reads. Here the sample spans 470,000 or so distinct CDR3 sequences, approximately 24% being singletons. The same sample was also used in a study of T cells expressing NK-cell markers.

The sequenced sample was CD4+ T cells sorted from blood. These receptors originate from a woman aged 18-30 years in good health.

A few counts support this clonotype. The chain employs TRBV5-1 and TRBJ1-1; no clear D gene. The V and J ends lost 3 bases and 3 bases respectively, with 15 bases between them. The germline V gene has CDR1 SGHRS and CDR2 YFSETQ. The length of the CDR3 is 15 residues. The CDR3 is CASSSGSGRDTEAFF. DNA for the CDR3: TGCGCCAGCAGCTCTGGGTCGGGGAGGGACACTGAAGCTTTCTTT.

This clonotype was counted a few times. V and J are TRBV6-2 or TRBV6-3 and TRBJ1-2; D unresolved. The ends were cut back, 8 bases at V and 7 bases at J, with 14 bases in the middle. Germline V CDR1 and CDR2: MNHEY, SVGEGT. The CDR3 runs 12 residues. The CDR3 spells CASGTRLSGYTF. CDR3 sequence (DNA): TGTGCCAGCGGAACACGTCTGAGTGGCTACACCTTC.

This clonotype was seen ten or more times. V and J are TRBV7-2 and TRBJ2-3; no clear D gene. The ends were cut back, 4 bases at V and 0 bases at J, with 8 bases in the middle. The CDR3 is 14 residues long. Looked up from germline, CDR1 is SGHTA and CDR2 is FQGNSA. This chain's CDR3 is CASSYKPSTDTQYF. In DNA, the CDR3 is TGTGCCAGCAGCTACAAGCCTAGCACAGATACGCAGTATTTT.

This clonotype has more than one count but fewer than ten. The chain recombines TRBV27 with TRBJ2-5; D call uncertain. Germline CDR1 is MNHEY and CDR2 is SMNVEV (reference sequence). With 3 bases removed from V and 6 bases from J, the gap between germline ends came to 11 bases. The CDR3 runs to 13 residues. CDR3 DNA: TGTGCCAGCAGTTTGCTGGCGGAAAAGACCCAGTACTTC. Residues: CASSLLAEKTQYF.